This T cell receptor (beta chain) was retrieved from a study of shared clonotypes between healthy human individuals. Sequencing was performed with immunoSEQ multiplex PCR; in TCRdb, only in-frame clones are kept and a portion is missing. The sample carries approximately 1,500,000 clones, approximately 98% recorded once. This TCR was recovered from a man aged 25 to 40 in good health. The specimen was naive CD4+ T cells sorted from blood. Subset noted: CD45RA+ positively selected.

Here the CDR3 reads CASSLGPQGATDTQYF. The CDR3 region has the DNA TGTGCCAGCAGCTTAGGCCCCCAGGGAGCCACAGATACGCAGTATTTT. This chain connects TRBV7-2 to TRBJ2-3; D tentatively fits TRBD1 or TRBD2 (5 bases each). The V gene lost 1 base and the J gene lost 2 bases, with 13 bases spanning the gap. This CDR3 has 16 amino acids. CDR1 is SGHTA, CDR2 FQGNSA, per germline.